Below, one TCR beta chain is given with its context. The antigen remains unidentified. The sample comes from a study of identical twins. Study-wide points: Twin pairs' shared out-of-frame alpha sequences were enriched in low generation probability.

The germline V gene encodes CDR1 SGHRS and CDR2 YFSETQ. This CDR3 has 16 residues. V was shortened by 3 bases and J by 4 bases, with 16 bases between the two germline ends. No donor was unhealthy or non-Caucasian. TCRdb re-analysed the 5' RACE reads in MiXCR, keeping a single row per CDR3 protein. The sample includes roughly 630,000 distinct CDR3 sequences, about 7.1% seen only once; the top ten take less than 2%. The sample was also reused in another study, on yellow fever vaccine responses in identical twins.

Sequenced sample: PBMCs. This chain uses TRBV5-1 with TRBJ2-2; TRBD1 might be the D (5 bases). This receptor was taken from a woman younger than 35 in good health. The CDR3 reads CASSSQGPRSTGELFF. CDR3 DNA: TGCGCCAGCAGCTCTCAGGGCCCCAGGAGCACCGGGGAGCTGTTTTTT.